This record looks at one TCR beta chain sequence and its context. Its target is not known. This sample is part of a study of T cell repertoires in cytomegalovirus infection. Study as a whole: Well-studied HLA-B-restricted epitopes and recently identified HLA-C-restricted epitopes of CMV were both used in the study. Carrying CMV and the relevant HLA type showed in public TCR beta signatures. Study conclusions and caveats: Carriers of CMV plus the relevant HLA were identified by cumulative public TCR beta family frequency. CMV-specific TCR beta clonotypes restricted by HLA-C were the ones dominating the ex vivo response.

V lost 4 bases and J lost 5, with 5 bases in between. This CDR3 has 11 amino acids. CDR1 and CDR2 (germline): KGHSH, LQKENI. Each CDR3 protein gets one entry after TCRdb re-called the reads with MiXCR. The profile shows approximately 300,000 distinct CDR3 sequences, 25% to 35% of them singletons. This receptor was obtained from a human donor in good health (CMV status not recorded). Some clones in this sample may be carry-over from other donors' samples. The rearrangement uses TRBV18 and TRBJ1-1; D call uncertain. Here the sequenced sample was cultured PBMCs, taken from culture after CMV antigen stimulation. The CDR3 DNA reads as TGTGCCAGCTCACACCGAACTGAAGCTTTCTTT. As protein: CASSHRTEAFF.